This T cell receptor beta chain is from a study of blood T cell repertoires in COVID-19. Study-level background: Samples came from the United States, Italy and Spain, spanning acute and convalescent COVID-19.

Trimming took off 5 bases at V and 0 bases at J, with 16 bases between the two ends. CDR3 size: 16 residues. Looked up from germline, CDR1 is MGHDK and CDR2 is SYGVNS. TCRdb's copy holds only in-frame clones and misses some; the assay was immunoSEQ multiplex PCR. The sample yields about 220,000 clones, 80% seen once. The rearrangement joins TRBV25-1 to TRBJ2-5, with D perhaps TRBD2 (7 bases). The sequence was obtained from a human donor in a cohort sampled during active COVID-19. The source material was peripheral blood. The CDR3 spells CASSRGGGGNQETQYF. DNA for the CDR3: TGTGCCAGCAGTCGCGGGGGAGGGGGGAACCAAGAGACCCAGTACTTC. Together with reference TRBV25-1 and TRBJ2-5, the CDR3 gives the full variable domain: EADIYQTPRYLVIGTGKKITLECSQTMGHDKMYWYQQDPGMELHLIHYSYGVNSTEKGDLSSESTVSRIRTEHFPLTLESARPSHTSQYLCASSRGGGGNQETQYFGPGTRLLVL.